These 11 T cell receptor beta chains were all obtained from the same sample, sequenced in a study of T cells after yellow fever vaccination. In TCRdb, the 5' RACE reads were re-called with MiXCR into one record per CDR3 protein. Found here are a few hundred thousand distinct CDR3 sequences, 3.5% to 4.5% of them singletons; the top ten hold approximately 24%. Sequencing was performed on PBMCs, taken 5 days after the yellow fever booster vaccination. The source of these receptors is a man aged 18 to 30 who received the YFV17D yellow fever vaccine.

This clonotype was recorded a few times. This rearrangement joins TRBV5-1 to TRBJ2-3; TRBD1 agrees at 9 bases. This CDR3 comprises 16 residues. With V trimmed by 3 bases and J by 2 bases, 7 bases remained unmatched. CDR1 and CDR2 from the germline V gene are SGHRS and YFSETQ. The CDR3 DNA follows: TGCGCCAGCAGCTCCGACAGGGGGATGGACACAGATACGCAGTATTTT. It codes for CASSSDRGMDTDTQYF. Filled out from reference TRBV5-1 and TRBJ2-3, the complete variable domain reads KAGVTQTPRYLIKTRGQQVTLSCSPISGHRSVSWYQQTPGQGLQFLFEYFSETQRNKGNFPGRFSGRQFSNSRSEMNVSTLELGDSALYLCASSSDRGMDTDTQYFGPGTRLTVL.

Ten or more counts support this clonotype. This chain connects TRBV10-3 to TRBJ2-1, with 10 bases fitting TRBD2. Per germline, CDR1 ENHRY and CDR2 SYGVKD. V lost 4 bases, J lost 9 bases, and 15 bases stayed unmatched. The CDR3 loop spans 17 amino acids. The CDR3 sequence: CAISALGRASGGGEQFF. CDR3 nucleotide sequence: TGTGCCATCAGTGCCCTCGGTCGGGCTAGCGGGGGTGGTGAGCAGTTCTTC.

This clonotype occurred a few times. V and J are TRBV28 and TRBJ1-2; a weak D match, TRBD1 (5 bases). V gave up 7 bases and J gave up 0 bases, with 12 bases separating them. From germline, CDR1 is MDHEN and CDR2 SYDVKM. CDR3 length equals 14 residues. CDR3 region: CASITDTANYGYTF. The CDR3 DNA reads TGTGCCAGCATAACGGACACCGCTAACTATGGCTACACCTTC.

The chain is built from TRBV9 and TRBJ2-7, with D possibly being TRBD1 or TRBD2 (5 bases each). Germline loops: CDR1 SGDLS, CDR2 YYNGEE. The germline V and J ends were trimmed by 2 bases and 1 base, with 13 bases remaining between them. The CDR3 is 15 residues long. The DNA for the CDR3 is TGTGCCAGCAGCGTCACCGGGACCTTGTCCTACGAGCAGTACTTC. It is translated as CASSVTGTLSYEQYF.

This clonotype was recorded many times. This sequence joins TRBV7-2 and TRBJ1-1; 12 bases agree with TRBD1. V was clipped by 6 bases and J by 4 bases; unmatched bases: 3. Germline V CDR1 and CDR2: SGHTA, FQGNSA. This CDR3 contains 14 residues. CDR3 nucleotide sequence: TGTGCCAGCAGGCGGGACAGGGGGCTCACTGAAGCTTTCTTT. It specifies CASRRDRGLTEAFF.

This clonotype appeared many times. The J gene is TRBJ2-1, the V gene TRBV7-2; 16 bases line up with TRBD2. The CDR3 runs to 19 residues. Germline values: CDR1 SGHTA, CDR2 FQGNSA. J lost 4 bases, V lost 4 bases, and 10 bases had no gene match. The CDR3 loop is CASSSAVGLAGGGYNEQFF. DNA of the CDR3: TGTGCCAGCAGCTCCGCCGTGGGACTAGCGGGGGGGGGTTACAATGAGCAGTTCTTC.

V gene TRBV20-1 combines with J gene TRBJ2-1; TRBD2 matches at 9 bases. The CDR3 spans 15 residues. The germline V gene encodes CDR1 DFQATT and CDR2 SNEGSKA (reference sequence). After removal of 6 bases from V and 8 bases from J, the junction contained 14 bases not matched to a gene. The CDR3 DNA follows: TGCAGTGCCGCTTGGCCGGCGGGGGGGCCGTATGAGCAGTTCTTC. Its translation is CSAAWPAGGPYEQFF.

This clonotype was detected a few times. Written as DNA, the CDR3 is TGCGCCAGCAGCTTGACCGCGGGGTTCACAGATACGCAGTATTTT. Its protein product is CASSLTAGFTDTQYF. The genes are TRBV5-1 and TRBJ2-3; tentative D call: TRBD2 (6 bases). The germline CDR1 and CDR2 sequences are SGHRS and YFSETQ. The CDR3 totals 15 residues. Trimming shortened V by 1 base and J by 2 bases, and 11 bases separated the two germline ends.

V usage is TRBV5-1 and J usage is TRBJ2-3; D may be TRBD1 or TRBD2 (5 bases each). Germline CDR1 SGHRS, CDR2 YFSETQ. Trimming stripped 4 bases from V and 2 bases from J, with 14 bases between. This CDR3 comprises 15 residues. The CDR3 DNA sequence: TGCGCCAGCAGCGGGACGGGGCCCGACACAGATACGCAGTATTTT. Its translation: CASSGTGPDTDTQYF.

This clonotype appeared many times. The V and J genes are TRBV7-9 and TRBJ2-1, with 7 bases identical to TRBD2. The CDR3 has 12 residues. Per the germline V gene, CDR1 is SEHNR and CDR2 is FQNEAQ (reference sequence). V was clipped by 5 bases and J by 8 bases; unmatched bases: 3. This chain's CDR3 is CASSQTSYEQFF. The CDR3 DNA reads as TGTGCCAGCAGCCAGACTAGCTATGAGCAGTTCTTC.

This clonotype was counted at least ten times. The chain has TRBV7-3 and TRBJ2-6; no clear D. CDR1 is SGHTA and CDR2 is FQGTGA in the germline V gene. V gave up 5 bases and J gave up 2 bases, with 1 base separating them. This CDR3 is built from 12 residues. For the CDR3, the DNA is TGTGCCAGCAGCCCTGGGGCCAACGTCCTGACTTTC. It encodes CASSPGANVLTF.